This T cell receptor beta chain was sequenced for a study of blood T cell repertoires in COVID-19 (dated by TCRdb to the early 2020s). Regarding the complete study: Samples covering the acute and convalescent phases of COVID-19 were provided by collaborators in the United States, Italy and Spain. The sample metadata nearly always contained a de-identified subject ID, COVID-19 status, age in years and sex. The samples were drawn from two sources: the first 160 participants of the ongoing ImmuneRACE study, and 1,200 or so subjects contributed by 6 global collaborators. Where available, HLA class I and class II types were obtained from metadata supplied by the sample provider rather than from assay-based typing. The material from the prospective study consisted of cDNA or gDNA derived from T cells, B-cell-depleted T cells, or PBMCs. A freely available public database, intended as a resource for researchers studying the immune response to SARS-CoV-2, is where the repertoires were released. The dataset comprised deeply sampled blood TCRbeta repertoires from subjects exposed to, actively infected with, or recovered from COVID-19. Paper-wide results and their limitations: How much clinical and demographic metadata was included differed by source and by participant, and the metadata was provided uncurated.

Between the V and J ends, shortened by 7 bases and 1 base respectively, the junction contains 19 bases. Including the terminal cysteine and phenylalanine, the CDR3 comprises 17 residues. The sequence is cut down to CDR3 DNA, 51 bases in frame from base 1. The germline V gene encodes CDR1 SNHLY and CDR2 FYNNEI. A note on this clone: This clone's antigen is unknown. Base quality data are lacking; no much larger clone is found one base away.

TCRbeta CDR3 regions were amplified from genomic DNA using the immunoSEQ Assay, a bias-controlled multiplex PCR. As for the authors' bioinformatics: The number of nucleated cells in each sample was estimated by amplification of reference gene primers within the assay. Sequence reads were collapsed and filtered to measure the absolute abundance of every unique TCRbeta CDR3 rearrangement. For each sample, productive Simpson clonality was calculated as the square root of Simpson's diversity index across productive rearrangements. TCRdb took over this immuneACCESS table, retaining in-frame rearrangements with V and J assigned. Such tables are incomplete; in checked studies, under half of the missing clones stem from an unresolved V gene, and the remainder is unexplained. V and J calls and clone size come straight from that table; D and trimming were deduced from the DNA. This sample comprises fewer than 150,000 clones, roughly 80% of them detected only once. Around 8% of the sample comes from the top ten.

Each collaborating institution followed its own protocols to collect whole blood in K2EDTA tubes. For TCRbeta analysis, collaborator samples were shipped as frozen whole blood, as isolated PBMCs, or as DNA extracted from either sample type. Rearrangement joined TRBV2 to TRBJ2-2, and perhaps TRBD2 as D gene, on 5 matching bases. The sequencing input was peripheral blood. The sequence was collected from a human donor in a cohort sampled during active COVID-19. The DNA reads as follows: TGTGCCAGCACCAAAGGTGGTGGACTTCAGAACACCGGGGAGCTGTTTTTT. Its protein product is CASTKGGGLQNTGELFF.